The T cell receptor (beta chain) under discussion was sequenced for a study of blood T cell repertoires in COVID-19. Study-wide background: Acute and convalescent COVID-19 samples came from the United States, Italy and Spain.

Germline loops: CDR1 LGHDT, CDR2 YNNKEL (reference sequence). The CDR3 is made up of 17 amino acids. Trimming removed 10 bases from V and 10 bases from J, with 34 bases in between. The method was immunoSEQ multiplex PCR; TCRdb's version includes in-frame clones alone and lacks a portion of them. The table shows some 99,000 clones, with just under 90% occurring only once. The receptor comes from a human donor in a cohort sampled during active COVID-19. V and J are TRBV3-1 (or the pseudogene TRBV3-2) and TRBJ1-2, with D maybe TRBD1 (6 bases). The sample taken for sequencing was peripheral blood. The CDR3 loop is CANPLGGAGPVTGLYTF. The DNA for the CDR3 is TGTGCCAACCCACTGGGGGGGGCGGGTCCCGTTACGGGTCTCTACACCTTC.